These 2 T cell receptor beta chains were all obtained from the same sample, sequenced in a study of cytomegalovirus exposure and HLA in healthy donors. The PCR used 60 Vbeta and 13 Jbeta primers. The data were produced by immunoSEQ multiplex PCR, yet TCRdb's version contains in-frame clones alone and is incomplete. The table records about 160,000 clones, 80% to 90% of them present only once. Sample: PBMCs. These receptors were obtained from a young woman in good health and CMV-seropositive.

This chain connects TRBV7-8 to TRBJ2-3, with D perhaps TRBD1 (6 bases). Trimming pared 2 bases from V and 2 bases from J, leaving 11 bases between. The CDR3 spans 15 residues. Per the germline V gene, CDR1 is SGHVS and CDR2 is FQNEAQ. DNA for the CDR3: TGTGCCAGCAGCTTATATACAGGGCCCACAGATACGCAGTATTTT. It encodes CASSLYTGPTDTQYF. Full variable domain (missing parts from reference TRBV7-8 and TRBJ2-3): GAGVSQSPRYKVAKRGQDVALRCDPISGHVSLFWYQQALGQGPEFLTYFQNEAQLDKSGLPSDRFFAERPEGSVSTLKIQRTQQEDSAVYLCASSLYTGPTDTQYFGPGTRLTVL.

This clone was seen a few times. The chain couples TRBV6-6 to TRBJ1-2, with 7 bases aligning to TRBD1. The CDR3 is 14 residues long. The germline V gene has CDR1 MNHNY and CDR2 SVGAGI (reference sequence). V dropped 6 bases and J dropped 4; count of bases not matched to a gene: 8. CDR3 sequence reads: CASRVGTDFYGYTF. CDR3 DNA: TGTGCCAGCAGAGTCGGGACAGACTTCTATGGCTACACCTTC.